What follows are 15 T cell receptor beta chains derived from one specimen sequenced in a study of T cells in Graves' hyperthyroidism and ophthalmopathy. RNA transcripts provided the source from which TCR beta CDR3 regions were amplified. When the TCR CDR3 underwent first-round RT-PCR, the HTBI primer set was used. In TCRdb, the multiplex PCR reads were re-called with MiXCR into one record per CDR3 protein. This table holds around 480,000 distinct CDR3 sequences, approximately 15% found once. The sequenced material came from blood. These TCRs come from a woman aged 18-30 years with Graves' hyperthyroidism.

This clonotype was observed at least ten times. The gene calls are TRBV27 and TRBJ2-3; D is perhaps TRBD1 or TRBD2 (5 bases each). This CDR3 is 14 amino acids long. Trimming took 8 bases from V and 4 from J, leaving 16 bases between them. Germline-derived CDR1 and CDR2 are MNHEY and SMNVEV (reference sequence). CDR3 residues: CASFGDPRADTQYF. CDR3 coding DNA: TGTGCCAGCTTTGGGGACCCACGGGCAGATACGCAGTATTTT.

The gene calls are TRBV15 and TRBJ2-2; 12 bases map to TRBD2. The CDR3 is made up of 17 amino acids. The germline gives CDR1 LNHNV, CDR2 YYDKDF (reference sequence). The V gene end was trimmed by 6 bases and the J gene end by 1 base; junction bases not matched to a gene: 6. The CDR3 bases are TGTGCCACCAGACCTACTAGCGGGAGGAGGAACACCGGGGAGCTGTTTTTT. This gives the protein CATRPTSGRRNTGELFF.

There are many counts of this clonotype. CDR3 coding DNA: TGTGCCAGCAGTCGTACACTGGCGGGGGAGCTGTTTTTT. This translates into CASSRTLAGELFF. This chain links TRBV3-1 with TRBJ2-2; no clear D. The germline V gene encodes CDR1 LGHDT and CDR2 YNNKEL (reference sequence). CDR3 size: 13 residues. V dropped 6 bases and J dropped 8 bases, with 13 bases sitting between them.

V is TRBV20-1 and J is TRBJ2-3, with TRBD2 identical over 13 bases. The V and J ends lost 6 bases and 4 bases, in that order; junction bases with no gene match: 19. Per germline, CDR1 DFQATT and CDR2 SNEGSKA (reference sequence). The CDR3 has 19 residues. The CDR3 DNA sequence: TGCAGTGCCCCCGGACTAGCGGGAGTGGAAGTGGAGGGGCCAGATACGCAGTATTTT. Protein: CSAPGLAGVEVEGPDTQYF.

The gene calls are TRBV5-1 and TRBJ2-7, with 10 bases aligning to TRBD2. Looked up from germline, CDR1 is SGHRS and CDR2 is YFSETQ. Trimming at V came to 0 bases and at J to 7 bases, leaving 16 bases not matched to a gene. This CDR3 contains 18 residues. DNA for the CDR3: TGCGCCAGCAGCTTGGCCGGGGAGGTAGCGGGAGGCTACAATGAGCAGTACTTC. It yields the protein CASSLAGEVAGGYNEQYF.

The chain couples TRBV14 to TRBJ2-2; D is unresolved. Trimming stripped 3 bases from V and 9 bases from J, with 8 bases between. The CDR3 is 12 residues long. Per germline, CDR1 SGHDN and CDR2 FVKESK. The CDR3 protein is CASSQRGWELFF. In DNA, the CDR3 is TGTGCCAGCAGCCAGCGAGGATGGGAGCTGTTTTTT. Looking up the rest from reference TRBV14 and TRBJ2-2 gives the full variable domain: EAGVTQFPSHSVIEKGQTVTLRCDPISGHDNLYWYRRVMGKEIKFLLHFVKESKQDESGMPNNRFLAERTGGTYSTLKVQPAELEDSGVYFCASSQRGWELFFGEGSRLTVL.

This clonotype occurred many times. The J gene is TRBJ2-5, the V gene TRBV12-5; no firm D call. The germline CDR1 and CDR2 sequences are LGHNT and FRNRAP. The CDR3 loop spans 12 amino acids. Trimming cost V 2 bases and J 3 bases, with 4 bases left between them. The CDR3 coding sequence is TGTGCTAGTGGTTTGCCCAAAGAGACCCAGTACTTC. It yields the protein CASGLPKETQYF.

This clonotype was observed at least ten times. This chain links TRBV6-1 with TRBJ2-7, with 9 bases lining up with TRBD2. Germline loops: CDR1 MNHNS, CDR2 SASEGT. V dropped 4 bases and J dropped 0; count of bases not matched to a gene: 4. The CDR3 runs to 15 residues. CDR3 bases: TGTGCCAGCAGTGTTCTAGCGGGGAGCTCCTACGAGCAGTACGTC. Its protein product is CASSVLAGSSYEQYV.

This clonotype was counted ten times or more. This sequence joins TRBV7-9 and TRBJ2-5; TRBD2 aligns across 11 bases. Unmatched junction bases numbered 3, after V lost 4 bases and J lost 2 bases. This CDR3 has 15 amino acids. CDR1 is SEHNR and CDR2 is FQNEAQ in the germline V gene (reference sequence). The CDR3 spells CASSSRLAGQETQYF. For the CDR3, the DNA is TGTGCCAGCAGCTCTCGACTAGCGGGACAAGAGACCCAGTACTTC. The variable domain in full, completed from reference TRBV7-9 and TRBJ2-5, reads DTGVSQNPRHKITKRGQNVTFRCDPISEHNRLYWYRQTLGQGPEFLTYFQNEAQLEKSRLLSDRFSAERPKGSFSTLEIQRTEQGDSAMYLCASSSRLAGQETQYFGPGTRLLVL.

J is TRBJ2-5 and V is TRBV6-1; 8 nucleotides agree with TRBD2. This CDR3 is built from 16 residues. The germline CDR1 and CDR2 sequences are MNHNS and SASEGT. With V trimmed by 6 bases and J by 5 bases, 14 bases remained unmatched. The DNA for the CDR3 is TGTGCCAGCAGAGCGGGCAGCGGGAGTTTTTGGGAGACCCAGTACTTC. It specifies CASRAGSGSFWETQYF.

This clonotype has ten or more counts. The chain recombines TRBV24-1 with TRBJ2-1, with D possibly TRBD2 on 5 matching bases. The CDR3 runs 15 residues. CDR1 is KGHDR and CDR2 is SFDVKD in the germline V gene. Trimming removed 3 bases at V and 8 bases at J, with 16 bases between. CDR3 sequence: CATSDRGRVLDEQFF. The CDR3 DNA reads as TGTGCCACCAGTGATCGGGGTCGGGTCTTAGATGAGCAGTTCTTC.

This clonotype was seen ten or more times. DNA of the CDR3: TGTGCCAGTAGCACGTTGGGGGGTGAAGCTTTCTTT. Residues: CASSTLGGEAFF. The chain employs TRBV19 and TRBJ1-1, with D maybe TRBD1 (5 bases). Germline V gives CDR1 LNHDA, CDR2 SQIVND (reference sequence). V was clipped by 6 bases and J by 7 bases, with 12 bases between them. The CDR3 has 12 amino acids.

This clonotype was detected ten times or more. The chain uses TRBV3-1 and TRBJ2-3; possibly TRBD2 for D (6 bases). Trimming left V 1 base short and J 8 bases short, with 13 bases between. The CDR3 runs 14 residues. Germline CDR1 LGHDT, CDR2 YNNKEL (reference sequence). This CDR3 reads CASSQGGTLGTQYF. DNA for the CDR3: TGTGCCAGCAGCCAAGGAGGGACTTTAGGTACGCAGTATTTT.

This clonotype was detected only a few times. The chain joins TRBV19 to TRBJ2-3; D ambiguous. Trimming removed 0 bases at V and 0 bases at J, with 10 bases between. The CDR3 contains 16 residues. The germline V gene has CDR1 LNHDA and CDR2 SQIVND (reference sequence). CDR3 DNA: TGTGCCAGTAGTATAGAATGGGCTACTAGCACAGATACGCAGTATTTT. Amino acids: CASSIEWATSTDTQYF.

This clonotype was seen ten or more times. This chain joins TRBV19 and TRBJ2-1, with D possibly called TRBD1 or TRBD2 (5 bases each). The CDR3 is made up of 17 amino acids. V gave up 3 bases and J gave up 0 bases, with 15 bases separating them. Germline V gives CDR1 LNHDA, CDR2 SQIVND (reference sequence). CDR3 nucleotides: TGTGCCAGTAGTATGGCGAGGGGCACCCGCTCCTACAATGAGCAGTTCTTC. It yields the protein CASSMARGTRSYNEQFF.